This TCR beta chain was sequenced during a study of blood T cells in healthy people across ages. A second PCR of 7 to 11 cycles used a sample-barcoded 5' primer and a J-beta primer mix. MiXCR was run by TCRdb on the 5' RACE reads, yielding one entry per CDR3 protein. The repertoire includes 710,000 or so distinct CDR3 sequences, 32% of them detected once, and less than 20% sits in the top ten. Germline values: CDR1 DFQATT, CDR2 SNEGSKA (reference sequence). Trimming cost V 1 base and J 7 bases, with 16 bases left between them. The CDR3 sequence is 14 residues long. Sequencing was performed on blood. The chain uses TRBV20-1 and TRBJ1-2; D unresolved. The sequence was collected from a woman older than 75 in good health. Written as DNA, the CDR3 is TGCAGTGCTAGAGTACTCGGGTCCTCCGGTGGCTACACCTTC. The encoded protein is CSARVLGSSGGYTF.